This section outlines one T cell receptor beta chain sequence together with its context. Antigen: not known. Sequencing ends 3 residues short of the CDR3 end; the germline J gene provides the rest. This specimen comes from a study of Tregs in tolerant kidney transplant recipients. General study results and limits: Tregs expanded with activated donor B cells seemed most donor-specific. Findings come from small patient numbers and require larger validation. Biological reproducibility was not directly addressed, but technical replication error appeared minimal. Tolerant patients' donor-specific Tregs expanded beyond overall Tregs, suggesting antigen-driven growth.

Unmatched junction bases numbered 5, after V lost 6 bases and J lost 5 bases. The CDR3 spans 13 residues. CDR1 and CDR2 (germline): MNHEY, SVGEGT. Assay: immunoSEQ multiplex PCR; the TCRdb copy retains only in-frame clones and omits some. Its table records tens of thousands of clones. Mixed chimerism was transient after nonmyeloablative marrow transplants from related graft donors. The starting material was CD4+ T cells from blood (PBMCs), obtained 24 months after the transplant. The origin of this receptor is a human patient who received a combined kidney and bone marrow transplant. Some T cells may trace back to the graft donor. J is TRBJ2-7 and V is TRBV6-2 or TRBV6-3; 9 bases match TRBD1. This CDR3 is CASSRQGGDEQYF. The covered CDR3 bases are TGTGCCAGCAGCCGACAGGGGGGGGACGAG.